This passage covers 4 T cell receptor beta chains from one sample sequenced in a study of Graves' ophthalmopathy and Graves' hyperthyroidism (dated by TCRdb to between 2018 and 2020). The run used an Illumina HiSeq 2000. For repertoire sequencing, the TCR beta CDR3 regions were amplified from RNA transcripts. HTBI primers and the Qiagen OneStep RT-PCR kit were used in a first-round RT-PCR, which was followed by a second-round multiplex PCR, size selection and purification. TCRdb cleaned the public reads at Q25 with fastp, built clones with MiXCR and kept in-frame beta chains. Every CDR3 protein is listed once, alongside the most common genes and DNA of its rows. Across this sample there are approximately 480,000 distinct CDR3 sequences, with approximately 15% seen only once. Of the sample, about a tenth is held by the ten largest clones. Sequences were obtained from blood. These receptors came from a young woman with Graves' ophthalmopathy. Donor details come from another sample of the same person, matched by shared clones.

This clonotype was seen many times. The V call is TRBV6-1, the J call TRBJ1-5; no clear D gene. CDR1 and CDR2 from the germline V gene are MNHNS and SASEGT. The CDR3 is made up of 13 amino acids. Trimming left V 4 bases short and J 4 bases short, with 8 bases between. In DNA, the CDR3 is TGTGCCAGCAGTGCGCGTGAGAATCAGCCCCAGCATTTT. It codes for CASSARENQPQHF.

This clonotype was detected many times. The chain combines TRBV20-1 with TRBJ2-5; 11 positions agree with TRBD2. Germline CDR1 reads DFQATT; CDR2 reads SNEGSKA (reference sequence). V shed 4 bases and J 1 base; nucleotides not matched to a gene: 8. The CDR3 totals 16 residues. The CDR3 DNA reads as TGCAGTGCTAATCAGTTGACTAGCGGGACCCAAGAGACCCAGTACTTC. Its protein is CSANQLTSGTQETQYF.

Ten or more counts support this clonotype. This sequence may be a read error, since a much larger clone differs from it by one base. This sequence joins TRBV11-2 and TRBJ1-1; D not resolved. The CDR3 length is 11 residues. Germline loops: CDR1 SGHAT, CDR2 FQNNGV. Trimming took off 5 bases at V and 0 bases at J, with 1 base between the two ends. The CDR3 DNA sequence: TGTGCCAGCAGCATGAACACTGAAGCTTTCTTT. This translates into CASSMNTEAFF.

This clonotype came up many times. This chain connects TRBV6-1 to TRBJ1-5; D remains ambiguous. Per germline, CDR1 MNHNS and CDR2 SASEGT. The CDR3 length is 14 residues. The V end lost 10 bases, the J end lost 6 bases, and 19 bases lay between the germline ends. The CDR3 DNA reads TGTGCCACGTCCGCTGGCAGGACGATTCAGCCCCAGCATTTT. This sequence encodes CATSAGRTIQPQHF.